Listed here are 16 T cell receptor beta chains from one sample, sequenced in a study of shared clonotypes between healthy human individuals. TCRdb's table, derived via immunoSEQ multiplex PCR, lists solely in-frame clones and lacks some. The sample contains about 600,000 clones, around 97% of which appear only once. The sequenced material came from naive CD4+ T cells sorted from blood. Subset given: CD45RA+ positively selected. Source of these receptors: a woman in her twenties or thirties in good health.

This rearrangement joins TRBV27 to TRBJ1-5; TRBD1 matches at 8 bases. CDR3 length: 17 residues. Germline CDR1 and CDR2: MNHEY and SMNVEV (reference sequence). V shed 4 bases, J shed 0 bases, and the junction held 8 bases outside the gene matches. The CDR3 spells CASSSHGTGNSNQPQHF. In DNA form, the CDR3 reads TGTGCCAGCAGTTCCCACGGGACAGGAAATAGCAATCAGCCCCAGCATTTT.

This chain links TRBV27 with TRBJ2-7; D possibly corresponds to TRBD1 (6 bases). The length of the CDR3 is 16 residues. Germline lookup yields CDR1 MNHEY and CDR2 SMNVEV (reference sequence). V was cut by 6 bases and J by 3 bases, with 21 bases left in between. The CDR3 DNA sequence: TGTGCCAGCAGCTCGTCCGAACAGGGAATTTACTACGAGCAGTACTTC. Its protein is CASSSSEQGIYYEQYF.

This sequence joins TRBV19 and TRBJ1-2, with D perhaps matching TRBD1 (5 bases). The V and J ends lost 1 base and 7 bases respectively, with 19 bases between them. This CDR3 is 16 amino acids long. CDR1 is LNHDA and CDR2 is SQIVND in the germline V gene (reference sequence). The CDR3 loop reads CASSIGDSPTFGGYTF. The CDR3 nucleotides are TGTGCCAGTAGTATAGGTGACAGCCCAACTTTTGGTGGCTACACCTTC.

The chain has TRBV21-1 and TRBJ2-1; the tabulated D call, TRBD2, remains unverified against the DNA. TRBV21-1 is termed a pseudogene. The CDR3 is 18 residues long. CDR3 protein: CASSNTPQREGLGNEQFF. The CDR3, as DNA: TGTGCCAGCAGCAATACCCCCCAGCGGGAGGGGTTGGGAAATGAGCAGTTCTTC.

V usage is TRBV5-5 and J usage is TRBJ1-4, with 7 bases aligning to TRBD1. This CDR3 has 14 residues. The V and J ends lost 4 bases and 7 bases, in that order; junction bases with no gene match: 7. CDR1 and CDR2 (germline): SGHKS, YYEKEE (reference sequence). In nucleotides, the CDR3 is TGTGCCAGCAGCCGACAGGGCGGGGGTGAAAAACTGTTTTTT. This sequence encodes CASSRQGGGEKLFF. Full variable domain (missing parts from reference TRBV5-5 and TRBJ1-4): DAGVTQSPTHLIKTRGQQVTLRCSPISGHKSVSWYQQVLGQGPQFIFQYYEKEERGRGNFPDRFSARQFPNYSSELNVNALLLGDSALYLCASSRQGGGEKLFFGSGTQLSVL.

J is TRBJ1-1 and V is TRBV19, with 10 positions matching TRBD1. The CDR3 length is 14 residues. Germline V lookup: CDR1 LNHDA, CDR2 SQIVND (reference sequence). The J segment lost 5 bases and the V segment lost 5 bases, leaving 5 bases of the junction unmatched. The CDR3 here is CASSSGQGNTEAFF. The CDR3 DNA reads TGTGCCAGTAGTTCGGGACAGGGGAATACTGAAGCTTTCTTT.

The gene calls are TRBV10-3 and TRBJ2-3; 7 bases map to TRBD2. Looked up from germline, CDR1 is ENHRY and CDR2 is SYGVKD. The CDR3 has 14 amino acids. With 10 bases clipped from V and 3 bases from J, the junction kept 10 bases outside the gene matches. The CDR3 DNA reads as TGTGCCACCCTCACTCGCGGGAGTACAGATACGCAGTATTTT. It encodes CATLTRGSTDTQYF.

The CDR3, as DNA: TGTGCCACCAGCAGCCTGGGTACAGGGACGTACGAGCAGTACTTC. It codes for CATSSLGTGTYEQYF. The rearrangement joins TRBV15 to TRBJ2-7, with a tentative D call TRBD1 (6 bases). Germline V gene sequence: CDR1 LNHNV, CDR2 YYDKDF (reference sequence). The CDR3 totals 15 residues. Trimming pared 3 bases from V and 4 bases from J, leaving 16 bases between.

The V call is TRBV6-6, the J call TRBJ2-7; 9 nucleotides align to TRBD2. V gave up 5 bases and J gave up 3 bases; unmatched junction bases: 5. The CDR3 loop spans 14 amino acids. In germline, CDR1 is MNHNY, CDR2 SVGAGI (reference sequence). CDR3 in DNA: TGTGCCAGCAGTGCCTATAGCGGGAGCTACGAGCAGTACTTC. It codes for CASSAYSGSYEQYF.

This clone came up a few times. The chain's CDR3 is CASSQQGATPQHF. The DNA of the CDR3 is TGTGCCAGCAGTCAACAGGGGGCGACGCCCCAGCATTTT. The chain carries TRBV6-5 and TRBJ1-5, with 9 bases that match TRBD1. This CDR3 region has 13 residues. Per germline, CDR1 MNHEY and CDR2 SVGAGI. The junction had 5 bases not matched to a gene; V was cut back by 5 bases and J by 9 bases.

V gene TRBV28 combines with J gene TRBJ1-1; D is perhaps TRBD1 (6 bases). CDR1 is MDHEN and CDR2 is SYDVKM in the germline V gene. CDR3 length: 13 residues. V lost 8 bases and J 0 bases, leaving 10 bases between the germline ends. CDR3 loop: CASGDTLNTEAFF. In DNA, the CDR3 is TGTGCCAGCGGGGACACCTTGAACACTGAAGCTTTCTTT.

The V gene is TRBV2, the J gene TRBJ2-6, with a tentative D call TRBD1 (6 bases). The CDR3 runs 16 residues. Between the trimmed V and J ends, which lost 8 bases and 0 bases, there was a span of 14 bases. Germline values: CDR1 SNHLY, CDR2 FYNNEI. The CDR3 sequence is CASVKVRGSGANVLTF. The CDR3 coding sequence is TGTGCCAGCGTTAAGGTCAGGGGCTCTGGGGCCAACGTCCTGACTTTC.

This chain connects TRBV15 to TRBJ1-5; no reliable D call. V was shortened by 2 bases and J by 5 bases, with 13 bases between the two germline ends. There are 15 residues in the CDR3. Germline assignment: CDR1 LNHNV and CDR2 YYDKDF (reference sequence). CDR3 residues: CATSRMREEYQPQHF. For the CDR3, the DNA is TGTGCCACCAGCAGAATGAGGGAAGAATATCAGCCCCAGCATTTT.

This chain joins TRBV7-2 and TRBJ2-5, with D perhaps TRBD1 or TRBD2 (5 bases each). CDR3 length: 17 residues. The germline gives CDR1 SGHTA, CDR2 FQGNSA. V gave up 1 base and J gave up 5 bases, with 20 bases separating them. The CDR3 region is CASSLVGAPLNQETQYF. DNA of the CDR3: TGTGCCAGCAGCTTAGTCGGGGCGCCACTTAATCAGGAGACCCAGTACTTC.

The chain links TRBV6-6 to TRBJ2-1, with 9 bases that match TRBD1. The length of the CDR3 is 16 residues. In germline, CDR1 is MNHNY, CDR2 SVGAGI (reference sequence). V trimming: 4 bases; J trimming: 3 bases; junction bases outside the gene matches: 7. DNA for the CDR3: TGTGCCAGCAGTTCCCGGACAGGGGATAACTACAATGAGCAGTTCTTC. It specifies CASSSRTGDNYNEQFF.

The gene calls are TRBV5-1 and TRBJ2-7; TRBD2 matches 7 bases. CDR1 is SGHRS, CDR2 YFSETQ, per germline. J lost 1 base, V lost 5 bases, and 6 bases had no gene match. The CDR3 runs to 14 residues. CDR3 region: CASRTAGWSYEQYF. As DNA, the CDR3 is TGCGCCAGCAGGACAGCGGGATGGTCCTACGAGCAGTACTTC.